This TCR beta chain was obtained from a study of T-cell memory formation after mild COVID-19. Study background: TCR clustering was largely donor specific. Overall study findings and caveats: Still unconfirmed is whether the second-wave clones peaking on day 37 recognized SARS-CoV-2. Day 15 to 85 contractors were CD4/CD8 balanced; later expanders leaned CD4+. Cross-reactive memory seemingly joined, as some responding clones were found in pre-infection memory.

CDR1 is GTSNPN, CDR2 SVGIG, per germline (reference sequence). The length of the CDR3 is 14 residues. Trimming stripped 1 base from V and 5 bases from J, with 13 bases between. TCRdb independently ran MiXCR on the 5' RACE reads; one entry per CDR3 protein. The data hold around 400,000 distinct CDR3 sequences, with 20% to 25% observed a single time. This clonotype was seen a few times. The antigen remains unidentified. The chain employs TRBV30 and TRBJ2-3, with a possible D match to TRBD1 (6 bases). This TCR was sampled from an adult woman who had mild COVID-19 (a few samples of this study predate the infection). Cell type and time point are not known. Material: PBMCs or a T cell subset sorted from them (not recorded which). CDR3 amino acids: CAWSGVGAVDTQYF. Here the CDR3 DNA reads TGTGCCTGGAGTGGGGTGGGGGCGGTAGATACGCAGTATTTT.